This passage covers 6 T cell receptor beta chains from one sample sequenced in a study of blood T cell repertoires in COVID-19. Libraries were prepared by immunoSEQ multiplex PCR; TCRdb keeps only in-frame clonotypes and omits some of them. This sample has about 260,000 clones; about 80% occur once, and the top ten carry under 2%. Sequenced sample: peripheral blood. The receptors derive from a woman aged 80 or over with acute or convalescent COVID-19.

In this sample, this clone turned up a few times. V and J are TRBV6-5 and TRBJ1-1, with a tentative D call TRBD1 (6 bases). The CDR3 consists of 13 residues. The germline V and J ends were trimmed by 6 bases and 4 bases, with 12 bases remaining between them. Germline CDR1 is MNHEY and CDR2 is SVGAGI. CDR3 loop: CASRPGHLTEAFF. DNA for the CDR3: TGTGCCAGCAGACCGGGACACCTCACTGAAGCTTTCTTT.

This sequence joins TRBV11-2 and TRBJ1-5, with TRBD1 as a possible D gene (5 bases). Germline CDR1 and CDR2: SGHAT and FQNNGV. Trimming cost V 3 bases and J 0 bases, with 6 bases left between them. The CDR3 consists of 14 residues. CDR3 in amino acids: CASSLTDSNQPQHF. The CDR3 DNA is TGTGCCAGCAGCTTGACAGATAGCAATCAGCCCCAGCATTTT.

In its sample, this clone was seen a few times. V gene TRBV7-2 combines with J gene TRBJ2-1; maybe TRBD2 (6 bases). Trimming pared 5 bases from V and 0 bases from J, leaving 17 bases between. Per the germline V gene, CDR1 is SGHTA and CDR2 is FQGNSA. The CDR3 consists of 17 residues. The CDR3: CASSPAGGKVSYNEQFF. The CDR3 DNA reads as TGTGCCAGCAGCCCGGCAGGAGGGAAGGTCTCCTACAATGAGCAGTTCTTC.

CDR3 nucleotides: TGTGCCAGCAGCCAAGCCCGGGACAGGGGTGGCTATGGCTACACCTTC. It specifies CASSQARDRGGYGYTF. The chain uses TRBV4-2 and TRBJ1-2, with 10 positions matching TRBD1. The CDR3 length is 16 residues. V lost 1 base and J lost 4; bases outside the gene matches: 6. Germline CDR1 reads LGHNA; CDR2 reads YNFKEQ.

The chain recombines TRBV7-9 with TRBJ1-2; 11 bases are a match to TRBD1. The germline V gene encodes CDR1 SEHNR and CDR2 FQNEAQ (reference sequence). J was trimmed by 7 bases and V by 3 bases; bases with no gene match: 13. The CDR3 is 17 amino acids. The CDR3 loop reads CASSFGRTGGATRGYTF. DNA for the CDR3: TGTGCCAGCAGCTTCGGCAGGACAGGGGGCGCAACCCGTGGCTACACCTTC.

This clone was observed a handful of times. The chain links TRBV5-1 to TRBJ2-2; 11 bases match TRBD2. The CDR3 has 15 amino acids. The V segment lost 2 bases and the J segment 4 bases; nucleotides outside the gene matches: 1. CDR1 and CDR2 (germline): SGHRS, YFSETQ. CDR3 sequence (DNA): TGCGCCAGCAGCTTCACTAGCGGGAGCACCGGGGAGCTGTTTTTT. Translation: CASSFTSGSTGELFF.